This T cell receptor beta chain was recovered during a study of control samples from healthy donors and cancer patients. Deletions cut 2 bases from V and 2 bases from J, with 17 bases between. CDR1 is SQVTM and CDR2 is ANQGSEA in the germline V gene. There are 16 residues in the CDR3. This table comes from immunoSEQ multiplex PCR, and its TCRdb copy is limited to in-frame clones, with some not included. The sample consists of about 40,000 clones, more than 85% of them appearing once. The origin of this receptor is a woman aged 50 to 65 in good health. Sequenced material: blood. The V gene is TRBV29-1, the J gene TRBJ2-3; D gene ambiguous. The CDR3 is CSVELRQTMNTDTQYF. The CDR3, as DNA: TGCAGCGTTGAACTACGGCAGACGATGAACACAGATACGCAGTATTTT.